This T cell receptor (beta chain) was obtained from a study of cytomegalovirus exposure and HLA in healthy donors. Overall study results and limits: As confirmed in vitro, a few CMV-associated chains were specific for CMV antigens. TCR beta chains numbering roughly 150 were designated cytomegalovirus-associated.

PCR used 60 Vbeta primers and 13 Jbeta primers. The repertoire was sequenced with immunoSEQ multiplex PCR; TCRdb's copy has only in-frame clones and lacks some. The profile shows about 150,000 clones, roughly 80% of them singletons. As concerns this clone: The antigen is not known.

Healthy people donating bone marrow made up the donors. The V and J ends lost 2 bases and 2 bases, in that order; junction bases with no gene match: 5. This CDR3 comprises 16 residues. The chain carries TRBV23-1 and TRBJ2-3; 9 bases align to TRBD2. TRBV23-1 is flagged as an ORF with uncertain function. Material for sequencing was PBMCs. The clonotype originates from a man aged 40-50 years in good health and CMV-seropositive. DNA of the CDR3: TGCGCCAGCAGTCAACCGACTAGCGGAGACACAGATACGCAGTATTTT. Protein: CASSQPTSGDTDTQYF.